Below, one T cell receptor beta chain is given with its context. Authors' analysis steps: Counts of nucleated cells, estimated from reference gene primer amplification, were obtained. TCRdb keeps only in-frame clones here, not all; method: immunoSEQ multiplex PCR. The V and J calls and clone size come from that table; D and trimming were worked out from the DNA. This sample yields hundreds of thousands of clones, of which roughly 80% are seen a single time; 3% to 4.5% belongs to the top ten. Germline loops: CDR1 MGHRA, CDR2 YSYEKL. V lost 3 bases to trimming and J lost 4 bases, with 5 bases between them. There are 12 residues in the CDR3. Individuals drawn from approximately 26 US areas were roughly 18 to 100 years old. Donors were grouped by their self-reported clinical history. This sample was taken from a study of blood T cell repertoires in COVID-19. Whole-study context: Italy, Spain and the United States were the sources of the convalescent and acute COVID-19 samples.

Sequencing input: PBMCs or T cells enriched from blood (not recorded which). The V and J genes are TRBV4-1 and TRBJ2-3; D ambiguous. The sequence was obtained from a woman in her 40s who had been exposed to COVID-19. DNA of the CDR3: TGCGCCAGCAGCCAGAGCGCAGATACGCAGTATTTT. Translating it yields CASSQSADTQYF.